A selection of T cell receptor beta chains follows, all from one sample in a study of blood T cell repertoires in COVID-19. Generated by immunoSEQ multiplex PCR, the TCRdb table keeps only in-frame clones and is missing some. The table lists more than 150,000 clones, more than 80% of them singletons, with around 12% in the top ten. Sequenced sample: peripheral blood. The source of these receptors is a woman older than 75 with COVID-19, enrolled during active disease. CDR3s include the opening cysteine and the closing phenylalanine or tryptophan. A D gene is named only where the DNA matches it firmly. Clone size appears in some rows only: once, few, many, or a class for an expanded clone.

TRBJ2-5 | TRBV7-2 | . | TRBD1 | CASSFDRGQETQYF | TGTGCCAGCAGCTTTGACAGGGGGCAAGAGACCCAGTACTTC
TRBJ1-5 | TRBV7-2 | . | . | CASSFVSNQPQHF | TGTGCCAGCAGCTTCGTTTCTAATCAGCCCCAGCATTTT
TRBJ1-3 | TRBV11-3 | . | . | CASSVGQILGNTIYF | TGTGCCAGCAGCGTCGGACAGATCTTAGGAAACACCATATATTTT
TRBJ2-7 | TRBV19 | few | . | CASSMGAYEQYF | TGTGCCAGTAGTATGGGCGCCTACGAGCAGTACTTC
TRBJ1-1 | TRBV6-5 | . | TRBD1 | CASSWGQGASTEAFF | TGTGCCAGCAGTTGGGGACAGGGGGCTAGCACTGAAGCTTTCTTT
TRBJ2-7 | TRBV7-2 | . | TRBD2 | CASTSRGAGPPYEQYF | TGTGCCAGCACCTCCCGGGGAGCGGGACCGCCCTACGAGCAGTACTTC
TRBJ1-1 | TRBV19 | . | TRBD1 | CASSSRDRAIAEAFF | TGTGCCAGTAGTTCCCGGGACAGGGCGATCGCTGAAGCTTTCTTT
TRBJ2-7 | TRBV7-8 | . | TRBD1 | CASSSPGQYYEQYF | TGTGCCAGCAGCTCCCCGGGACAGTACTACGAGCAGTACTTC
TRBJ2-7 | TRBV11-2 | . | TRBD2 | CASSLGAGGGEQYF | TGTGCCAGCAGCTTAGGAGCGGGAGGAGGCGAGCAGTACTTC
TRBJ1-1 | TRBV29-1 | . | . | CSVEETVSTEAFF | TGCAGCGTTGAAGAGACAGTTTCGACTGAAGCTTTCTTT
TRBJ2-1 | TRBV7-8 | . | . | CASSLQLAYEQFF | TGTGCCAGCAGCCTCCAACTAGCATATGAGCAGTTCTTC
TRBJ2-3 | TRBV27 | . | . | CASSLYGGDTDTQYF | TGTGCCAGCAGTTTATATGGGGGCGACACAGATACGCAGTATTTT
TRBJ2-1 | TRBV19 | . | TRBD2 | CASSVLAGGGSSYNEQFF | TGTGCCAGTAGTGTACTAGCGGGAGGGGGAAGCTCCTACAATGAGCAGTTCTTC